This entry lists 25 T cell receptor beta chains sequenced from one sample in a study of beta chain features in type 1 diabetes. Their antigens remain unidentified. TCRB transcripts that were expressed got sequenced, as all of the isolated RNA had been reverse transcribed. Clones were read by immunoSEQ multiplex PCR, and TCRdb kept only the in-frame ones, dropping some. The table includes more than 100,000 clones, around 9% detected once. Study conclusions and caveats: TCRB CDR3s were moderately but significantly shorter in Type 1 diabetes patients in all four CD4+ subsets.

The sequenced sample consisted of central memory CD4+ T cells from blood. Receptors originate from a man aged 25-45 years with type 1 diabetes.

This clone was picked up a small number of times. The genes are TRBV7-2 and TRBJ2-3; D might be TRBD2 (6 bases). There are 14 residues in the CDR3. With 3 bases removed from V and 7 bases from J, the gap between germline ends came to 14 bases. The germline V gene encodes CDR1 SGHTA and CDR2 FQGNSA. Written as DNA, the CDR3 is TGTGCCAGCAGCTTCAACCTCGCGGGAAATACGCAGTATTTT. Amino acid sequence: CASSFNLAGNTQYF.

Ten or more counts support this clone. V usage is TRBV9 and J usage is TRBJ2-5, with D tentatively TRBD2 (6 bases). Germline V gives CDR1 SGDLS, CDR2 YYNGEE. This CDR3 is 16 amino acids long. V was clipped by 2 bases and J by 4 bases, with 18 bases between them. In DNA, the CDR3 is TGTGCCAGCAGCGTTGGCCCCAGAGTCGGGGGAGAGACCCAGTACTTC. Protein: CASSVGPRVGGETQYF.

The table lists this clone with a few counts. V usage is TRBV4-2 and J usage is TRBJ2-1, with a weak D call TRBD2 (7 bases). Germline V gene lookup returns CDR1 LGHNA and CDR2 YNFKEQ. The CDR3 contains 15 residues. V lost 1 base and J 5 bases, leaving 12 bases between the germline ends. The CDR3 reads CASSQAPGGNNEQFF. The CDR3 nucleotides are TGTGCCAGCAGCCAAGCCCCGGGGGGCAACAATGAGCAGTTCTTC.

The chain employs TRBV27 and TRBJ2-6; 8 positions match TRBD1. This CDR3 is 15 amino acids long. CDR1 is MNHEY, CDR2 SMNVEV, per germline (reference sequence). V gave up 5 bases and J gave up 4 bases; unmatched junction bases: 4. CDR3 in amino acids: CASSPRTGGANVLTF. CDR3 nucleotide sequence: TGTGCCAGCAGTCCACGGACAGGGGGGGCCAACGTCCTGACTTTC. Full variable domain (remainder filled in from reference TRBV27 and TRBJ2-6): EAQVTQNPRYLITVTGKKLTVTCSQNMNHEYMSWYRQDPGLGLRQIYYSMNVEVTDKGDVPEGYKVSRKEKRNFPLILESPSPNQTSLYFCASSPRTGGANVLTFGAGSRLTVL.

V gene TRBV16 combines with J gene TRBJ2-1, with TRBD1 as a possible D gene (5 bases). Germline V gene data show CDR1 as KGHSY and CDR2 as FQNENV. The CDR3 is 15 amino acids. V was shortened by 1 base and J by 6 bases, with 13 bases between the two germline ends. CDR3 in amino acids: CASSQLRGEGNEQFF. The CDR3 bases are TGTGCCAGCAGCCAATTAAGGGGCGAAGGCAATGAGCAGTTCTTC.

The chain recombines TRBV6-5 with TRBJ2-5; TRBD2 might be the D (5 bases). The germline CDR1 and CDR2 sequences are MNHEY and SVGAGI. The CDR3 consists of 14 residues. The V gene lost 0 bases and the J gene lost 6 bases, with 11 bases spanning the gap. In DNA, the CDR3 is TGTGCCAGCAGTTACTCGAGGGCGGGCCAGACCCAGTACTTC. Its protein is CASSYSRAGQTQYF.

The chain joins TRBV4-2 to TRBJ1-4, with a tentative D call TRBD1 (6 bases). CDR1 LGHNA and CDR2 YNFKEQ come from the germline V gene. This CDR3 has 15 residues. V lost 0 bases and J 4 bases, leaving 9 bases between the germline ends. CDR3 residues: CASSQEGANNEKLFF. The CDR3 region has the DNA TGTGCCAGCAGCCAAGAGGGGGCAAATAATGAAAAACTGTTTTTT.

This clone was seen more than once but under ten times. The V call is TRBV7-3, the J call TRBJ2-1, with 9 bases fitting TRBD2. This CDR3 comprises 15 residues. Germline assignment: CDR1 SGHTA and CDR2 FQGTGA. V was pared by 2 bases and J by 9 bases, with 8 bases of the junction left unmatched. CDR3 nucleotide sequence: TGTGCCAGCAGCTTAGGAAGTAGCGGGGGCCTTGAGCAGTTCTTC. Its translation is CASSLGSSGGLEQFF.

In DNA, the CDR3 is TGTGCCAGTAGTCCCGGACTCGTATCCGGGTCTGGGGCCAACGTCCTGACTTTC. It specifies CASSPGLVSGSGANVLTF. This chain links TRBV19 with TRBJ2-6; a possible D gene is TRBD2 (5 bases). The CDR3 runs 18 residues. Germline V gene data show CDR1 as LNHDA and CDR2 as SQIVND (reference sequence). Deletions cut 5 bases from V and 1 base from J, with 18 bases between.

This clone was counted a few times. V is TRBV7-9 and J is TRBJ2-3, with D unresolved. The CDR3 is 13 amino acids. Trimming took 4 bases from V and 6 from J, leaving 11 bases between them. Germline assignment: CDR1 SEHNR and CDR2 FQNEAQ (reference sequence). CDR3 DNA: TGTGCCAGCAGCTATTATGGCCCGGATACGCAGTATTTT. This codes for CASSYYGPDTQYF.

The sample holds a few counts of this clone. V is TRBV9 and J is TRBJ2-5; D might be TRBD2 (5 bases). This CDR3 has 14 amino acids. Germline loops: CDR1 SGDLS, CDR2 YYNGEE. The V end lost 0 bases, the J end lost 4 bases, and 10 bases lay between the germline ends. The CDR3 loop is CASSVAGNLETQYF. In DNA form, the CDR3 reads TGTGCCAGCAGCGTAGCGGGGAACCTAGAGACCCAGTACTTC. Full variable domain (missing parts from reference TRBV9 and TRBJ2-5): DSGVTQTPKHLITATGQRVTLRCSPRSGDLSVYWYQQSLDQGLQFLIQYYNGEERAKGNILERFSAQQFPDLHSELNLSSLELGDSALYFCASSVAGNLETQYFGPGTRLLVL.

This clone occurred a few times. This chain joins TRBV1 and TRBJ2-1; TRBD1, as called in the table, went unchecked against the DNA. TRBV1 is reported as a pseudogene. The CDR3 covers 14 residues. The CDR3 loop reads CTTSPGQGENEQFF. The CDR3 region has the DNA TGCACCACCTCCCCGGGACAGGGTGAGAATGAGCAGTTCTTC.

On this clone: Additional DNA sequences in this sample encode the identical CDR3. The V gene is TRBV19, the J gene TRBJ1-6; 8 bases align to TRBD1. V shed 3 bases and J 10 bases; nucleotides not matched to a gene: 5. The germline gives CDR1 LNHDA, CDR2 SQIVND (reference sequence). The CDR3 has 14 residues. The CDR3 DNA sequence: TGTGCCAGTAGTATTCGACAGGGGTCATCACCCCTCCACTTT. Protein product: CASSIRQGSSPLHF.

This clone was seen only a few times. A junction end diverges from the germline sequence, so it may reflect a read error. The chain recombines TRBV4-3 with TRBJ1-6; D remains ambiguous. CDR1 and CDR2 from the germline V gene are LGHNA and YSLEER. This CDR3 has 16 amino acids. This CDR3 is CASSQDRNGPNPPLHF. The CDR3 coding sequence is TGCGCCAGCAGCCAAGATCGAAATGGGCCTAATCCACCCCTCCACTTT.

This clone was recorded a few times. The CDR3, as DNA: TGCGCCAGCAGCTTGTCCCAGGGGACCACTGAAGCTTTCTTT. This gives the protein CASSLSQGTTEAFF. The genes are TRBV5-1 and TRBJ1-1, with D perhaps TRBD1 (6 bases). The CDR3 has 14 residues. From germline, CDR1 is SGHRS and CDR2 YFSETQ. Trimming took 1 base from V and 4 from J, leaving 11 bases between them. Full variable domain (missing parts from reference TRBV5-1 and TRBJ1-1): KAGVTQTPRYLIKTRGQQVTLSCSPISGHRSVSWYQQTPGQGLQFLFEYFSETQRNKGNFPGRFSGRQFSNSRSEMNVSTLELGDSALYLCASSLSQGTTEAFFGQGTRLTVV.

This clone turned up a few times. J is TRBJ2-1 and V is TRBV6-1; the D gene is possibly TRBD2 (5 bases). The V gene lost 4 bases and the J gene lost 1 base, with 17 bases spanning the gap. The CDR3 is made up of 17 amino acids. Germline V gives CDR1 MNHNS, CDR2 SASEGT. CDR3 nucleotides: TGTGCCAGCAGTGGCCGGACTCCCATAGGGTCCTACAATGAGCAGTTCTTC. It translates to CASSGRTPIGSYNEQFF.

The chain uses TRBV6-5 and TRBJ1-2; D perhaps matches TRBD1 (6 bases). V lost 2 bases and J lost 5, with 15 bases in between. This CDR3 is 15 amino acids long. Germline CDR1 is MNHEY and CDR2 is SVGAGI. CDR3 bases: TGTGCCAGCAGTTACCGGGACAACCGAGGGTATGGCTACACCTTC. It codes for CASSYRDNRGYGYTF.

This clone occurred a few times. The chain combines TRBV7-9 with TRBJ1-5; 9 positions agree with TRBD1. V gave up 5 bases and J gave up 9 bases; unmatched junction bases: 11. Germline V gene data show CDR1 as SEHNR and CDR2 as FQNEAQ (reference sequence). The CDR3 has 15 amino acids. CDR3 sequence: CASSRGQGLGGPQHF. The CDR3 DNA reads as TGTGCCAGCAGCCGTGGACAGGGGCTGGGTGGGCCCCAGCATTTT.

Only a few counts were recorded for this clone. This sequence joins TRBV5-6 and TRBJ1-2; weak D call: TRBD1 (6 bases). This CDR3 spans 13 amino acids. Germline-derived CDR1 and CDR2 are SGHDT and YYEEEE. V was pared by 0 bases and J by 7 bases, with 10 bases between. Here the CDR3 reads CASSLVGAGGYTF. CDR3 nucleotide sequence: TGTGCCAGCAGCTTGGTGGGGGCTGGTGGCTACACCTTC. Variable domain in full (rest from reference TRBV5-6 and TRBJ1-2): DAGVTQSPTHLIKTRGQQVTLRCSPKSGHDTVSWYQQALGQGPQFIFQYYEEEERQRGNFPDRFSGHQFPNYSSELNVNALLLGDSALYLCASSLVGAGGYTFGSGTRLTVV.

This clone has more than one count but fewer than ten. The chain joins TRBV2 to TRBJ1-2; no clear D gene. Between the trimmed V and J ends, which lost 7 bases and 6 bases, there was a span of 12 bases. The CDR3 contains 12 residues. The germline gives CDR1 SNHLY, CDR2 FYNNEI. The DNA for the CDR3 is TGTGCCAGCACCGCCGACTCCCATGGCTACACCTTC. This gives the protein CASTADSHGYTF. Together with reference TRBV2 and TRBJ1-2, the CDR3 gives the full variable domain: EPEVTQTPSHQVTQMGQEVILRCVPISNHLYFYWYRQILGQKVEFLVSFYNNEISEKSEIFDDQFSVERPDGSNFTLKIRSTKLEDSAMYFCASTADSHGYTFGSGTRLTVV.

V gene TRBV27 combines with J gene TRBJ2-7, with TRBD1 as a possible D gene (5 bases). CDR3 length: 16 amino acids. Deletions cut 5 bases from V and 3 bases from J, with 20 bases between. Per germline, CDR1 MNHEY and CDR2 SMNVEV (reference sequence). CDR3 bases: TGTGCCAGCAGTCCTAATCGACAGTCATCCTTCTACGAGCAGTACTTC. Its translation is CASSPNRQSSFYEQYF.

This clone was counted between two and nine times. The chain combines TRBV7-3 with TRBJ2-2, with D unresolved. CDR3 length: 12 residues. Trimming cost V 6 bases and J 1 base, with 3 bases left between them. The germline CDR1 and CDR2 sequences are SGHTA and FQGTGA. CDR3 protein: CASRRNTGELFF. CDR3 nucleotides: TGTGCCAGCAGGCGGAACACCGGGGAGCTGTTTTTT.

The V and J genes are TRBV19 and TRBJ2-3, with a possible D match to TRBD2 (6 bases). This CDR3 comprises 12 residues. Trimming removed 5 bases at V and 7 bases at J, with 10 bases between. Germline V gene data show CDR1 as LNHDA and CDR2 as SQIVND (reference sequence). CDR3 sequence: CASSVEGHTQYF. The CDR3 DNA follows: TGTGCCAGTAGTGTGGAGGGGCATACGCAGTATTTT. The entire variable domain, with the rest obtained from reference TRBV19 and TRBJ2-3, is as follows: DGGITQSPKYLFRKEGQNVTLSCEQNLNHDAMYWYRQDPGQGLRLIYYSQIVNDFQKGDIAEGYSVSREKKESFPLTVTSAQKNPTAFYLCASSVEGHTQYFGPGTRLTVL.

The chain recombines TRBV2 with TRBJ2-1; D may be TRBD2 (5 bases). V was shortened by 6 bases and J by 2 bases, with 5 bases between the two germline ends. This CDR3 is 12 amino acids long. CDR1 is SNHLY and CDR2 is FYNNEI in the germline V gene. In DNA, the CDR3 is TGTGCCAGCAGCGGGACCTACAATGAGCAGTTCTTC. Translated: CASSGTYNEQFF.

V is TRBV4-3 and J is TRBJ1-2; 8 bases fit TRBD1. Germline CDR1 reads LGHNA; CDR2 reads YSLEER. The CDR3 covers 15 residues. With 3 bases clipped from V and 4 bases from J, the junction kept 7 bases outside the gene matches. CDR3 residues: CASSQGGQGSYGYTF. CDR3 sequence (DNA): TGCGCCAGCAGCCAGGGTGGACAGGGATCCTATGGCTACACCTTC.